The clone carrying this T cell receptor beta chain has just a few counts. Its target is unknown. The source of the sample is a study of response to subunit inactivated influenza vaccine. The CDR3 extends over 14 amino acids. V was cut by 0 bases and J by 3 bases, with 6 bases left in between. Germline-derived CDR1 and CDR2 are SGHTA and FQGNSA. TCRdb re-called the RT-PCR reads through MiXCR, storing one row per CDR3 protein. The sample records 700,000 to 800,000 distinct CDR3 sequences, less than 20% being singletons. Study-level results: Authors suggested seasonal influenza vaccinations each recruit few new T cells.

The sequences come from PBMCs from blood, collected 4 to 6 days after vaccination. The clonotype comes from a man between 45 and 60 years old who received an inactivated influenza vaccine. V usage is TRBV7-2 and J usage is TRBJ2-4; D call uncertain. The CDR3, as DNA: TGTGCCAGCAGCTTAGCAGGAAGCAAAAACATTCAGTACTTC. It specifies CASSLAGSKNIQYF.